This passage covers 20 T cell receptor beta chains from one sample sequenced in a study of beta chain features in type 1 diabetes. Points from the study as a whole: TCRB CDR3s were moderately but significantly shorter in Type 1 diabetes patients in all four CD4+ subsets.

The antigens of these receptors remain unknown. The sequenced template was cDNA made from the entire isolated RNA. Assay used: immunoSEQ multiplex PCR; TCRdb lists only in-frame clones, some missing. The sample yields approximately 260,000 clones, roughly 22% seen once. Material: naive CD4+ T cells from blood. The source is a woman aged 40 to 50 with type 1 diabetes.

This clone was counted a few times. The V gene is TRBV11-1, the J gene TRBJ2-2; possibly TRBD1 for D (6 bases). The CDR3 consists of 13 residues. Germline CDR1 and CDR2: SGHAT and FQDESV (reference sequence). V lost 5 bases and J 5 bases, leaving 9 bases between the germline ends. As DNA, the CDR3 is TGTGCCAGCAGCCGGACAGTTACCGGGGAGCTGTTTTTT. Translated: CASSRTVTGELFF. The whole variable domain, filled in from reference TRBV11-1 and TRBJ2-2, reads EAEVAQSPRYKITEKSQAVAFWCDPISGHATLYWYRQILGQGPELLVQFQDESVVDDSQLPKDRFSAERLKGVDSTLKIQPAELGDSAMYLCASSRTVTGELFFGEGSRLTVL.

In this sample, this clone turned up a few times. The genes are TRBV9 and TRBJ1-5, with TRBD1 identical over 8 bases. Per the germline V gene, CDR1 is SGDLS and CDR2 is YYNGEE. V trimming: 3 bases; J trimming: 7 bases; junction bases outside the gene matches: 3. CDR3 length equals 13 residues. In nucleotides, the CDR3 is TGTGCCAGCAGCGCAGGGGGCAGGCAGCCCCAGCATTTT. It encodes CASSAGGRQPQHF.

In its sample, this clone was seen a few times. The rearrangement links TRBV2 to TRBJ2-3; TRBD2 is a possible D gene (6 bases). In germline, CDR1 is SNHLY, CDR2 FYNNEI. The ends were cut back, 10 bases at V and 0 bases at J, with 14 bases in the middle. This CDR3 contains 14 residues. The CDR3 DNA follows: TGTGCCATCGCTAGCGCGATTAGCACAGATACGCAGTATTTT. Its protein is CAIASAISTDTQYF. The full variable domain, rest sourced from reference TRBV2 and TRBJ2-3, is EPEVTQTPSHQVTQMGQEVILRCVPISNHLYFYWYRQILGQKVEFLVSFYNNEISEKSEIFDDQFSVERPDGSNFTLKIRSTKLEDSAMYFCAIASAISTDTQYFGPGTRLTVL.

Points on this clone: The junction departs from the called germline gene at one end, perhaps through a read error. This sequence joins TRBV2 and TRBJ2-2; D ambiguous. The CDR3 totals 13 residues. The germline CDR1 and CDR2 sequences are SNHLY and FYNNEI. CDR3 amino acids: CASSEVALGELFF. CDR3 nucleotides: TGTGCCAGCAGCGAAGTAGCACTCGGGGAGCTGTTTTTT.

This clone was detected a few times. The chain carries TRBV29-1 and TRBJ1-2; possible D gene TRBD1, 5 bases. The V end was cut by 4 bases, the J end by 3 bases, with 12 bases between. The CDR3 has 13 residues. The germline CDR1 and CDR2 sequences are SQVTM and ANQGSEA. The CDR3 loop reads CSVAIRVDYGYTF. CDR3 DNA: TGCAGCGTTGCGATCAGGGTCGACTATGGCTACACCTTC.

V and J are TRBV6-6 and TRBJ2-6, with D uncertain. The V gene's germline CDR1 is MNHNY and CDR2 SVGAGI (reference sequence). This CDR3 spans 15 amino acids. Trimming left V 6 bases short and J 1 base short, with 10 bases between. This CDR3 reads CASSRSLSGANVLTF. CDR3 coding DNA: TGTGCCAGCAGCCGGAGCCTTTCTGGGGCCAACGTCCTGACTTTC.

This clone was found a few times. The rearrangement links TRBV12-5 to TRBJ2-3; D uncertain. The V gene's germline CDR1 is LGHNT and CDR2 FRNRAP. Trimming pared 1 base from V and 1 base from J, leaving 6 bases between. The CDR3 extends over 14 amino acids. CDR3 protein: CASGLGRGTDTQYF. The CDR3 DNA follows: TGTGCTAGTGGTTTGGGCCGGGGCACAGATACGCAGTATTTT.

The V and J genes are TRBV28 and TRBJ2-7; possibly TRBD1 for D (5 bases). The CDR3 length is 16 residues. Germline CDR1 and CDR2: MDHEN and SYDVKM. Trimming stripped 6 bases from V and 3 bases from J, with 21 bases between. As DNA, the CDR3 is TGTGCCAGCAGCCTGGAAGACAGTGCATTTCTCTACGAGCAGTACTTC. Its translation is CASSLEDSAFLYEQYF.

This clone was detected only a few times. V is TRBV30 and J is TRBJ2-1, with 9 bases identical to TRBD2. Germline CDR1 GTSNPN, CDR2 SVGIG (reference sequence). Trimming at V came to 4 bases and at J to 2 bases, leaving 6 bases not matched to a gene. The length of the CDR3 is 15 residues. CDR3 protein: CAWKSIAGAYNEQFF. CDR3 nucleotides: TGTGCCTGGAAGTCCATAGCGGGGGCCTACAATGAGCAGTTCTTC.

The genes are TRBV4-3 and TRBJ1-1; D is unresolved. Per the germline V gene, CDR1 is LGHNA and CDR2 is YSLEER. CDR3 length: 15 residues. V lost 0 bases to trimming and J lost 0 bases, with 8 bases between them. Here the CDR3 DNA reads TGCGCCAGCAGCCAAGAAACAGACATGAACACTGAAGCTTTCTTT. Translation: CASSQETDMNTEAFF.

CDR3 sequence: CASSLGGTAFSNQPQHF. The CDR3 DNA reads TGCGCCAGCAGCTTGGGGGGGACAGCCTTTAGCAATCAGCCCCAGCATTTT. This chain uses TRBV5-1 with TRBJ1-5, with TRBD1 identical over 7 bases. The CDR3 contains 17 residues. The V segment lost 0 bases and the J segment 0 bases; nucleotides outside the gene matches: 6. CDR1 is SGHRS, CDR2 YFSETQ, per germline.

The chain recombines TRBV4-1 with TRBJ1-4, with 8 bases identical to TRBD1. J lost 7 bases, V lost 4 bases, and 8 bases had no gene match. In germline, CDR1 is MGHRA, CDR2 YSYEKL. The CDR3 contains 15 residues. CDR3 region: CASSLRGGQGEKLFF. The CDR3 DNA follows: TGCGCCAGCAGCCTCAGAGGAGGACAGGGTGAAAAACTGTTTTTT.

This clone occurred a few times. The chain uses TRBV30 and TRBJ1-5, with D perhaps matching TRBD1 (5 bases). Germline CDR1 GTSNPN, CDR2 SVGIG (reference sequence). V was shortened by 5 bases and J by 0 bases, with 8 bases between the two germline ends. This CDR3 is built from 13 residues. The CDR3 is CAWSDNSNQPQHF. For the CDR3, the DNA is TGTGCCTGGTCGGACAATAGCAATCAGCCCCAGCATTTT.

The chain combines TRBV7-9 with TRBJ2-5; 7 bases map to TRBD2. V lost 5 bases and J lost 6; bases outside the gene matches: 12. The germline V gene has CDR1 SEHNR and CDR2 FQNEAQ (reference sequence). The CDR3 is made up of 15 amino acids. The CDR3 here is CASSGLEELHKTQYF. The CDR3, as DNA: TGTGCCAGCAGCGGACTAGAAGAGCTCCATAAGACCCAGTACTTC.

The chain employs TRBV7-2 and TRBJ2-7, with a weak D call TRBD1 (5 bases). The germline V gene has CDR1 SGHTA and CDR2 FQGNSA. The V and J ends lost 1 base and 1 base respectively, with 11 bases between them. The CDR3 loop spans 15 amino acids. The CDR3 sequence: CASSLDQGWSYEQYF. DNA of the CDR3: TGTGCCAGCAGCTTAGACCAGGGCTGGTCCTACGAGCAGTACTTC.

This chain uses TRBV9 with TRBJ1-2; 9 bases line up with TRBD1. The length of the CDR3 is 14 residues. V shed 4 bases, J shed 7 bases, and the junction held 8 bases outside the gene matches. The V gene's germline CDR1 is SGDLS and CDR2 YYNGEE. CDR3 in amino acids: CASSRDRVTSGYTF. For the CDR3, the DNA is TGTGCCAGCAGCCGGGACAGGGTGACCTCTGGCTACACCTTC. Full variable domain (remainder filled in from reference TRBV9 and TRBJ1-2): DSGVTQTPKHLITATGQRVTLRCSPRSGDLSVYWYQQSLDQGLQFLIQYYNGEERAKGNILERFSAQQFPDLHSELNLSSLELGDSALYFCASSRDRVTSGYTFGSGTRLTVV.

The gene calls are TRBV19 and TRBJ2-5, with 9 bases identical to TRBD1. The CDR3 consists of 14 residues. V lost 4 bases to trimming and J lost 4 bases; unmatched junction nucleotides: 4. CDR1 and CDR2 from the germline V gene are LNHDA and SQIVND (reference sequence). The CDR3 sequence: CASSTRTGAETQYF. The CDR3 DNA reads TGTGCCAGTAGTACGCGGACAGGGGCAGAGACCCAGTACTTC.

This rearrangement joins TRBV5-1 to TRBJ2-2; 8 nucleotides align to TRBD2. V lost 4 bases, J lost 7 bases, and 9 bases stayed unmatched. Per germline, CDR1 SGHRS and CDR2 YFSETQ. This CDR3 comprises 15 residues. In DNA form, the CDR3 reads TGCGCCAGCAGCACCTCCGGGGGGGCTGACGGGGAGCTGTTTTTT. Translation gives CASSTSGGADGELFF.

This clone came up a few times. The rearrangement joins TRBV6-5 to TRBJ1-4, with D tentatively TRBD1 (5 bases). The CDR3 sequence is 14 residues long. Germline V gene lookup returns CDR1 MNHEY and CDR2 SVGAGI. V was shortened by 2 bases and J by 5 bases, with 9 bases between the two germline ends. The CDR3 here is CASSYGRENEKLFF. The CDR3 DNA follows: TGTGCCAGCAGTTACGGCAGGGAAAATGAAAAACTGTTTTTT.

This clone was counted a few times. The chain combines TRBV2 with TRBJ2-5; D remains ambiguous. This CDR3 region has 15 residues. Trimming left V 6 bases short and J 2 bases short, with 16 bases between. Germline CDR1 SNHLY, CDR2 FYNNEI. Here the CDR3 reads CASSAPRGQQETQYF. The CDR3 nucleotides read TGTGCCAGCAGCGCTCCCCGAGGCCAGCAAGAGACCCAGTACTTC.